This TCR beta chain was documented in a study of T cell responses to AZD1222 COVID-19 vaccine. Notes on the study in general: Vaccination with two AZD1222 doses was followed by a rise in Spike-specific TCR breadth and depth. Females outnumbered males among donors, who were mostly white British; clonal diversity was possibly underestimated.

Notes on this clone: As yet, its antigen is unknown.

Method: immunoSEQ multiplex PCR; TCRdb's copy keeps in-frame clones and lacks some. The repertoire holds 130,000 to 150,000 clones, about 93% seen once, with less than 5.5% in the top ten. The ends were cut back, 3 bases at V and 4 bases at J, with 18 bases in the middle. This CDR3 has 16 amino acids. Per germline, CDR1 MNHEY and CDR2 SVGAGI. This rearrangement joins TRBV6-5 to TRBJ1-1; possibly TRBD1 for D (5 bases). The TCR was taken from an adult in good health. The specimen was peripheral blood, collected on day 0 of AZD1222 vaccination. This CDR3 reads CASSYQRGRLITEAFF. The CDR3 nucleotides are TGTGCCAGCAGTTATCAGAGGGGCAGGTTGATCACTGAAGCTTTCTTT.